These 27 T cell receptor beta chains originate from one sample sequenced in a study of Graves' ophthalmopathy and Graves' hyperthyroidism. Amplification of the TCR beta CDR3 regions used RNA transcripts (as template). Amplification began with first-round RT-PCR using HTBI primers, then second-round multiplex PCR was performed. TCRdb called the multiplex PCR reads again in MiXCR, with one record for every CDR3 protein. The table lists hundreds of thousands of distinct CDR3 sequences, roughly 40% of them singletons. Sequenced sample: peripheral blood. Every receptor here comes from an adult man with Graves' ophthalmopathy.

About this clonotype itself: Possible read error: a much larger clone is one base away. This chain uses TRBV9 with TRBJ1-1; D gene ambiguous. Germline assignment: CDR1 SGDLS and CDR2 YYNGEE. The CDR3 runs to 14 residues. The CDR3 nucleotides read TGTGCCAGCAGCCCGGCGGGGAGGAACGCTGAAGCTTTCTTT. Translated, it gives CASSPAGRNAEAFF. The full variable domain, in which reference TRBV9 and TRBJ1-1 provide the parts outside the CDR3, is DSGVTQTPKHLITATGQRVTLRCSPRSGDLSVYWYQQSLDQGLQFLIQYYNGEERAKGNILERFSAQQFPDLHSELNLSSLELGDSALYFCASSPAGRNAEAFFGQGTRLTVV.

The rearrangement joins TRBV7-3 to TRBJ1-4; 8 bases are shared with TRBD1. In germline, CDR1 is SGHTA, CDR2 FQGTGA. V lost 4 bases, J lost 2 bases, and 9 bases stayed unmatched. CDR3 length equals 17 residues. In DNA, the CDR3 is TGTGCCAGCAGCTGGATCCGGACAGGGTGCACTAATGAAAAACTGTTTTTT. As protein: CASSWIRTGCTNEKLFF.

Regarding this clonotype: A much larger clonotype is one base distant, so this may be a read error. The gene calls are TRBV25-1 and TRBJ1-1; 8 bases map to TRBD1. This CDR3 has 15 amino acids. Germline V CDR1 and CDR2: MGHDK, SYGVNS. V lost 6 bases and J lost 0; bases outside the gene matches: 6. CDR3 in amino acids: CASSRPGQVNTEAFF. CDR3 DNA: TGTGCCAGCAGCCGGCCGGGACAGGTGAACACTGAAGCTTTCTTT.

This clonotype turned up a few times. This chain uses TRBV11-3 with TRBJ2-5; TRBD1 matches at 10 bases. The CDR3 sequence is 15 residues long. In germline, CDR1 is SGHNT, CDR2 YENEEA. V gave up 3 bases and J gave up 2 bases; unmatched junction bases: 3. CDR3 in amino acids: CASSFDRGRQETQYF. The CDR3 DNA sequence: TGTGCCAGCAGCTTCGACAGGGGGCGGCAAGAGACCCAGTACTTC.

The table lists this clonotype with many counts. The V gene is TRBV7-9, the J gene TRBJ1-1, with a tentative D call TRBD1 (6 bases). The germline V gene has CDR1 SEHNR and CDR2 FQNEAQ (reference sequence). With 5 bases removed from V and 5 bases from J, the gap between germline ends came to 15 bases. This CDR3 contains 14 residues. This CDR3 is CASSPTGMRTEAFF. As DNA, the CDR3 is TGTGCCAGCAGCCCAACAGGGATGCGGACTGAAGCTTTCTTT.

This clonotype was seen many times. V gene TRBV19 combines with J gene TRBJ2-5, with 8 bases matching TRBD2. This CDR3 is 13 amino acids long. The trim removed 3 bases at V and 10 bases at J, leaving 7 bases unmatched. CDR1 and CDR2 (germline): LNHDA, SQIVND (reference sequence). The CDR3 DNA is TGTGCCAGTAGTATTCCCAGCGGGGGTGTCCAGTACTTC. It translates to CASSIPSGGVQYF. Complete variable domain (other parts from reference TRBV19 and TRBJ2-5): DGGITQSPKYLFRKEGQNVTLSCEQNLNHDAMYWYRQDPGQGLRLIYYSQIVNDFQKGDIAEGYSVSREKKESFPLTVTSAQKNPTAFYLCASSIPSGGVQYFGPGTRLLVL.

This clonotype was observed a few times. The gene calls are TRBV4-3 and TRBJ1-2; D is unresolved. The CDR3 is 15 residues long. The V gene lost 0 bases and the J gene lost 0 bases, with 8 bases spanning the gap. Germline V gene sequence: CDR1 LGHNA, CDR2 YSLEER. As DNA, the CDR3 is TGCGCCAGCAGCCAAGAGTTGGCCGCTAACTATGGCTACACCTTC. It specifies CASSQELAANYGYTF.

The rearrangement uses TRBV7-2 and TRBJ1-1; D not certain. V was clipped by 0 bases and J by 13 bases, with 6 bases between them. This CDR3 contains 10 residues. CDR1 SGHTA and CDR2 FQGNSA come from the germline V gene. The CDR3 sequence: CASSLAGGFF. The CDR3 coding sequence is TGTGCCAGCAGCTTAGCGGGAGGTTTCTTT.

The chain links TRBV10-3 to TRBJ2-7; 8 bases fit TRBD1. This CDR3 is 14 amino acids long. The junction had 4 bases not matched to a gene; V was cut back by 6 bases and J by 0 bases. Looked up from germline, CDR1 is ENHRY and CDR2 is SYGVKD. The CDR3 is CAISTTGGSYEQYF. As DNA, the CDR3 is TGTGCCATCAGCACAACAGGGGGCTCCTACGAGCAGTACTTC.

Many counts were recorded for this clonotype. The rearrangement joins TRBV12-3 or TRBV12-4 to TRBJ1-6; D gene unclear. Trimming shortened V by 5 bases and J by 6 bases, and 17 bases separated the two germline ends. The CDR3 is 16 residues long. The CDR3 loop reads CASSPRRAGRNSPLHF. Written as DNA, the CDR3 is TGTGCCAGCAGTCCCCGTCGGGCAGGACGTAATTCACCCCTCCACTTT.

This clonotype came up a few times. The rearrangement joins TRBV19 to TRBJ2-5; the D gene is possibly TRBD2 (5 bases). The V end was cut by 6 bases, the J end by 3 bases, with 14 bases between. In germline, CDR1 is LNHDA, CDR2 SQIVND (reference sequence). The CDR3 has 14 amino acids. The CDR3 region is CASRRAPGKETQYF. CDR3 in DNA: TGTGCCAGTAGGCGGGCCCCGGGAAAAGAGACCCAGTACTTC.

On this clonotype itself: The junction does not match germline at one end; this may be a read error. The chain couples TRBV11-2 to TRBJ1-1; D not certain. CDR3 length: 12 amino acids. CDR1 and CDR2 (germline): SGHAT, FQNNGV. CDR3 amino acids: CASSFSNTEAYF. CDR3 nucleotide sequence: TGTGCCAGCAGCTTCTCGAACACTGAAGCTTACTTT.

Only a few counts were recorded for this clonotype. This rearrangement joins TRBV9 to TRBJ1-6; D gene unclear. The V and J ends lost 4 bases and 5 bases respectively, with 16 bases between them. The CDR3 is made up of 16 amino acids. Germline V gene data show CDR1 as SGDLS and CDR2 as YYNGEE. CDR3 nucleotide sequence: TGTGCCAGCAGCCCAGGTGGTATTACGGATAATTCACCCCTCCACTTT. This translates into CASSPGGITDNSPLHF.

In its sample, this clonotype was seen a few times. V usage is TRBV10-3 and J usage is TRBJ2-7, with 11 bases matching TRBD1. The DNA matches TRBJ2-1 better at its end, which makes the J call doubtful. CDR1 and CDR2 (germline): ENHRY, SYGVKD. The CDR3 has 14 amino acids. The CDR3 bases are TGTGCCATCAGTGAGCGGACAGGGGGCTATGAGCAGTTCTTC. Translation: CAISERTGGYEQFF.

This clonotype came up a few times. The chain has TRBV20-1 and TRBJ2-5, with D tentatively TRBD1 or TRBD2 (5 bases each). The CDR3 loop spans 15 amino acids. Germline V gene sequence: CDR1 DFQATT, CDR2 SNEGSKA (reference sequence). V was cut by 0 bases and J by 1 base, with 12 bases left in between. The CDR3 loop is CSARDGGSLQETQYF. CDR3 coding DNA: TGCAGTGCTAGAGATGGGGGTAGCCTCCAAGAGACCCAGTACTTC.

The chain couples TRBV7-2 to TRBJ2-5, with a weak D call TRBD2 (6 bases). Germline CDR1 reads SGHTA; CDR2 reads FQGNSA. CDR3 length: 11 residues. Trimming pared 5 bases from V and 9 bases from J, leaving 10 bases between. CDR3 in amino acids: CASSTREAQYF. The DNA of the CDR3 is TGTGCCAGCAGCACCAGGGAGGCCCAGTACTTC.

V usage is TRBV25-1 and J usage is TRBJ1-2, with a possible D match to TRBD1 (6 bases). The ends were cut back, 7 bases at V and 4 bases at J, with 16 bases in the middle. The CDR3 runs 14 residues. The germline gives CDR1 MGHDK, CDR2 SYGVNS. The CDR3 region is CASTQGGAFYGYTF. CDR3 in DNA: TGTGCCAGCACCCAAGGGGGAGCCTTCTATGGCTACACCTTC.

The V call is TRBV20-1, the J call TRBJ2-7; D remains unclear. CDR3 length equals 14 residues. Germline V CDR1 and CDR2: DFQATT, SNEGSKA (reference sequence). The V gene lost 3 bases and the J gene lost 2 bases, with 14 bases spanning the gap. CDR3 loop: CSARSTQRAYEQYF. Written as DNA, the CDR3 is TGCAGTGCTAGGTCGACACAAAGAGCCTACGAGCAGTACTTC.

The gene calls are TRBV29-1 and TRBJ2-5; D not certain. The V gene's germline CDR1 is SQVTM and CDR2 ANQGSEA. Trimming removed 7 bases from V and 4 bases from J, with 7 bases in between. This CDR3 has 10 residues. The CDR3 sequence: CSEPGETQYF. The CDR3 coding sequence is TGCAGCGAGCCAGGAGAGACCCAGTACTTC.

This clonotype has a handful of counts. The J gene is TRBJ2-7, the V gene TRBV2; TRBD2 aligns across 12 bases. With V trimmed by 5 bases and J by 7 bases, 6 bases remained unmatched. Germline V gene data show CDR1 as SNHLY and CDR2 as FYNNEI. The CDR3 consists of 14 residues. The DNA for the CDR3 is TGTGCCAGCAGTAGGACTAGCGGGATGTTGGAGCAGTACTTC. Translation: CASSRTSGMLEQYF.

This clonotype was recorded many times. The chain uses TRBV19 and TRBJ1-6, with TRBD1 matching over 7 bases. The germline CDR1 and CDR2 sequences are LNHDA and SQIVND (reference sequence). V trimming: 7 bases; J trimming: 6 bases; junction bases outside the gene matches: 3. The CDR3 contains 13 residues. The CDR3 nucleotides are TGTGCCAGTAAGGGACAGACTAATTCACCCCTCCACTTT. It specifies CASKGQTNSPLHF.

This clonotype was seen at least ten times. An end of the junction differs from the germline gene, which may be a read error. The chain carries TRBV7-9 and TRBJ2-6, with D unclear. This CDR3 has 14 residues. CDR1 and CDR2 from the germline V gene are SEHNR and FQNEAQ (reference sequence). For the CDR3, the DNA is TGCGCCAGCAGCCTTATCTCTGGGGCCAACGTCCTGACTTTC. Translated: CASSLISGANVLTF.

Note on this clonotype: Its ends do not fully match the called genes, so a read error is possible. The chain links TRBV7-7 to TRBJ2-5, with D maybe TRBD2 (6 bases). The V gene's germline CDR1 is SSHAT and CDR2 FNYEAQ (reference sequence). The CDR3 covers 14 residues. CDR3 loop: CAGSHRGISETQYF. The CDR3, as DNA: TGTGCCGGCAGCCATCGGGGGATCTCGGAGACCCAGTACTTC.

This clonotype showed up just a few times. The chain carries TRBV6-2 or TRBV6-3 and TRBJ1-6; weak D call: TRBD1 (5 bases). This CDR3 has 15 amino acids. Germline-derived CDR1 and CDR2 are MNHEY and SVGEGT. The V end was cut by 0 bases, the J end by 9 bases, with 12 bases between. The CDR3, as DNA: TGTGCCAGCAGTTACTCCGGGACCCTCGGTTCACCCCTCCACTTT. It codes for CASSYSGTLGSPLHF.

Details on this clonotype: This could be a read error, since a much larger clone is one nucleotide away. The chain joins TRBV10-3 to TRBJ1-2; no clear D gene. Trimming cost V 7 bases and J 4 bases, with 10 bases left between them. There are 12 residues in the CDR3. Germline values: CDR1 ENHRY, CDR2 SYGVKD. CDR3 loop: CAITEGPYGYTF. Here the CDR3 DNA reads TGTGCCATCACCGAAGGTCCCTATGGCTACACCTTC.

The chain joins TRBV2 to TRBJ2-3; TRBD2 matches at 12 bases. The CDR3 contains 16 residues. The germline V gene has CDR1 SNHLY and CDR2 FYNNEI. With 5 bases clipped from V and 3 bases from J, the junction kept 6 bases outside the gene matches. The CDR3 spells CASSRLAGVVTDTQYF. For the CDR3, the DNA is TGTGCCAGCAGTCGACTAGCGGGAGTAGTAACAGATACGCAGTATTTT. Full variable domain (outside the CDR3, taken from reference TRBV2 and TRBJ2-3): EPEVTQTPSHQVTQMGQEVILRCVPISNHLYFYWYRQILGQKVEFLVSFYNNEISEKSEIFDDQFSVERPDGSNFTLKIRSTKLEDSAMYFCASSRLAGVVTDTQYFGPGTRLTVL.

V gene TRBV7-2 combines with J gene TRBJ2-7; 7 bases line up with TRBD2. The CDR3 has 12 residues. Germline assignment: CDR1 SGHTA and CDR2 FQGNSA. Losses at the gene ends were 5 bases for V and 6 bases for J; bases not matched to a gene: 4. The CDR3 loop is CASSHSGGEQYF. CDR3 coding DNA: TGTGCCAGCAGCCATTCGGGAGGCGAGCAGTACTTC.